The 19 T cell receptor beta chains below come from one sample, sequenced in a study of cytomegalovirus exposure and HLA in healthy donors. A multiplex PCR was run with 60 Vbeta primers and 13 Jbeta primers. Repertoires were generated with immunoSEQ multiplex PCR, while TCRdb's copy carries only in-frame clones and drops some. The sample carries approximately 100,000 clones, 85% recorded once. Sequencing input: PBMCs. Receptor source: a man in his forties in good health and CMV-seropositive.

This chain joins TRBV5-1 and TRBJ2-5; 8 nucleotides match TRBD2. The CDR3 sequence is 15 residues long. Germline-derived CDR1 and CDR2 are SGHRS and YFSETQ. V was clipped by 4 bases and J by 5 bases; unmatched bases: 10. The CDR3 DNA is TGCGCCAGCAGCCCGGCCCGGGGGGGCGCCGAGACCCAGTACTTC. It yields the protein CASSPARGGAETQYF.

The chain links TRBV28 to TRBJ2-5, with 14 positions matching TRBD2. V gave up 8 bases and J gave up 2 bases; unmatched junction bases: 16. CDR3 length: 19 amino acids. CDR1 and CDR2 from the germline V gene are MDHEN and SYDVKM. The CDR3 sequence is CASRHPGTSGSVGQETQYF. DNA of the CDR3: TGTGCCAGCCGCCACCCCGGGACTAGCGGGAGTGTGGGGCAAGAGACCCAGTACTTC.

V and J are TRBV7-6 and TRBJ2-5; a weak D match, TRBD1 (5 bases). The CDR3 totals 15 residues. CDR1 is SGHVS, CDR2 FNYEAQ, per germline. V dropped 3 bases and J dropped 1 base, with 12 bases sitting between them. The CDR3: CASSFQPGIQETQYF. The CDR3 DNA reads TGTGCCAGCAGCTTCCAACCAGGGATCCAAGAGACCCAGTACTTC. Using reference TRBV7-6 and TRBJ2-5 for the parts outside the CDR3, the full variable domain is GAGVSQSPRYKVTKRGQDVALRCDPISGHVSLYWYRQALGQGPEFLTYFNYEAQQDKSGLPNDRFSAERPEGSISTLTIQRTEQRDSAMYRCASSFQPGIQETQYFGPGTRLLVL.

The chain combines TRBV6-5 with TRBJ2-2, with no clear D. The CDR3 sequence is 15 residues long. V lost 2 bases and J 4 bases, leaving 11 bases between the germline ends. The germline gives CDR1 MNHEY, CDR2 SVGAGI. This CDR3 reads CASSYVNPGTGELFF. The CDR3 DNA sequence: TGTGCCAGCAGTTACGTGAACCCGGGCACCGGGGAGCTGTTTTTT.

The gene calls are TRBV19 and TRBJ1-5; perhaps TRBD1 as D (6 bases). Germline values: CDR1 LNHDA, CDR2 SQIVND (reference sequence). The ends were cut back, 3 bases at V and 0 bases at J, with 9 bases in the middle. This CDR3 is 15 amino acids long. CDR3 in DNA: TGTGCCAGTAGTATTCCAGGGGATAGCAATCAGCCCCAGCATTTT. It codes for CASSIPGDSNQPQHF. Using reference TRBV19 and TRBJ1-5 for the parts outside the CDR3, the full variable domain is DGGITQSPKYLFRKEGQNVTLSCEQNLNHDAMYWYRQDPGQGLRLIYYSQIVNDFQKGDIAEGYSVSREKKESFPLTVTSAQKNPTAFYLCASSIPGDSNQPQHFGDGTRLSIL.

In this sample, this clone turned up a few times. The chain employs TRBV11-2 and TRBJ1-1, with 7 nucleotides matching TRBD1. V lost 5 bases and J lost 5; bases outside the gene matches: 8. The CDR3 loop spans 14 amino acids. Germline CDR1 SGHAT, CDR2 FQNNGV. DNA of the CDR3: TGTGCCAGCAGCGTCCAACAGGGGAGGACTGAAGCTTTCTTT. This sequence encodes CASSVQQGRTEAFF.

The chain links TRBV5-4 to TRBJ2-2; the match to TRBD2 covers 7 bases. CDR3 length: 18 amino acids. Germline-derived CDR1 and CDR2 are SGHNT and YYREEE (reference sequence). J lost 7 bases, V lost 5 bases, and 20 bases had no gene match. CDR3 bases: TGTGCCAGCAGTGAGGTGGGGAGGGGCATCGCTGGAGTCGGGGAGCTGTTTTTT. Translating gives CASSEVGRGIAGVGELFF.

V is TRBV5-4 and J is TRBJ2-7; TRBD2 matches 12 bases. Germline loops: CDR1 SGHNT, CDR2 YYREEE (reference sequence). The CDR3 length is 14 residues. With 4 bases clipped from V and 6 bases from J, the junction kept 5 bases outside the gene matches. For the CDR3, the DNA is TGTGCCAGCAGCCCCGGACTAGCGGGACGCGAGCAGTACTTC. Its protein product is CASSPGLAGREQYF.

In DNA, the CDR3 is TGCGCCAGCAGTGGGACCAGGGGAACAGCCAAAAACATTCAGTACTTC. It encodes CASSGTRGTAKNIQYF. V is TRBV10-1 and J is TRBJ2-4; TRBD1 might be the D (6 bases). The V gene lost 4 bases and the J gene lost 0 bases, with 13 bases spanning the gap. Germline values: CDR1 WNHNN, CDR2 SYGVQD (reference sequence). The CDR3 has 16 residues.

The chain employs TRBV5-4 and TRBJ2-7, with 8 bases aligning to TRBD1. The germline V gene encodes CDR1 SGHNT and CDR2 YYREEE (reference sequence). This CDR3 is built from 14 residues. V gave up 7 bases and J gave up 0 bases; unmatched junction bases: 6. The CDR3 region is CASGDRGSSYEQYF. For the CDR3, the DNA is TGTGCCAGCGGCGACAGGGGATCCTCCTACGAGCAGTACTTC.

V is TRBV29-1 and J is TRBJ2-4; D remains ambiguous. V gave up 7 bases and J gave up 7 bases, with 11 bases separating them. This CDR3 has 11 residues. Germline V gene sequence: CDR1 SQVTM, CDR2 ANQGSEA. CDR3 region: CSAYGSNIQYF. CDR3 nucleotides: TGCAGCGCGTACGGGTCCAACATTCAGTACTTC.

The V call is TRBV14, the J call TRBJ2-1; TRBD1 matches at 9 bases. The V segment lost 4 bases and the J segment 6 bases; nucleotides outside the gene matches: 4. Germline V gene sequence: CDR1 SGHDN, CDR2 FVKESK. CDR3 length: 14 amino acids. CDR3: CASSPRQGGNEQFF. As DNA, the CDR3 is TGTGCCAGCAGCCCCAGACAGGGGGGCAATGAGCAGTTCTTC.

The chain carries TRBV6-6 and TRBJ2-5; tentatively, D is TRBD1 (6 bases). This CDR3 region has 14 residues. Trimming pared 5 bases from V and 1 base from J, leaving 11 bases between. The germline V gene encodes CDR1 MNHNY and CDR2 SVGAGI (reference sequence). CDR3: CASSPGQTQETQYF. As DNA, the CDR3 is TGTGCCAGCAGTCCAGGACAGACCCAAGAGACCCAGTACTTC.

The table lists this clone with a count of one. V and J are TRBV11-3 and TRBJ2-5, with 8 bases lining up with TRBD2. The V and J ends lost 4 bases and 7 bases, in that order; junction bases with no gene match: 5. The CDR3 has 13 residues. CDR1 and CDR2 (germline): SGHNT, YENEEA. The CDR3 sequence: CASSSGGSGTQYF. In DNA form, the CDR3 reads TGTGCCAGCAGCTCGGGGGGGTCTGGGACCCAGTACTTC.

This clone was seen a few times. The chain carries TRBV28 and TRBJ2-3; D gene uncertain. CDR1 is MDHEN and CDR2 is SYDVKM in the germline V gene. The CDR3 length is 15 residues. V lost 4 bases to trimming and J lost 0 bases, with 11 bases between them. The CDR3: CASSWSSPSTDTQYF. The CDR3 bases are TGTGCCAGCAGTTGGAGCTCCCCCAGCACAGATACGCAGTATTTT.

V gene TRBV7-2 combines with J gene TRBJ2-5, with TRBD2 matching over 16 bases. CDR3 length: 18 amino acids. The V gene's germline CDR1 is SGHTA and CDR2 FQGNSA. Trimming cost V 5 bases and J 7 bases; bases outside gene matches: 13. This CDR3 is CASSPAGTSGRAGGTQYF. The CDR3, as DNA: TGTGCCAGCAGCCCAGCGGGGACTAGCGGGAGGGCCGGGGGGACCCAGTACTTC. The entire variable domain, with the rest obtained from reference TRBV7-2 and TRBJ2-5, is as follows: GAGVSQSPSNKVTEKGKDVELRCDPISGHTALYWYRQSLGQGLEFLIYFQGNSAPDKSGLPSDRFSAERTGGSVSTLTIQRTQQEDSAVYLCASSPAGTSGRAGGTQYFGPGTRLLVL.

The chain combines TRBV7-3 with TRBJ2-2; 7 bases agree with TRBD1. Germline CDR1 reads SGHTA; CDR2 reads FQGTGA. This CDR3 region has 15 residues. V dropped 5 bases and J dropped 4; count of bases not matched to a gene: 7. The CDR3 nucleotides are TGTGCCAGCAGCCGCAGACAGGGAGCCACCGGGGAGCTGTTTTTT. Its translation: CASSRRQGATGELFF.

This sequence joins TRBV7-2 and TRBJ2-1; 13 bases map to TRBD2. This CDR3 has 15 amino acids. V dropped 5 bases and J dropped 7; count of bases not matched to a gene: 5. Germline V CDR1 and CDR2: SGHTA, FQGNSA. CDR3 nucleotides: TGTGCCAGCAGCATGACTAGCGGGAGGATAAATGAGCAGTTCTTC. It encodes CASSMTSGRINEQFF.

CDR3 DNA sequence: TGTGCCAGCAGCGGGCGGGGGCCTAGCCGAAACGAGCAGTACTTC. It is translated as CASSGRGPSRNEQYF. The chain combines TRBV7-2 with TRBJ2-7; TRBD2 is a possible D gene (7 bases). The CDR3 covers 15 residues. Trimming shortened V by 5 bases and J by 5 bases, and 19 bases separated the two germline ends. CDR1 is SGHTA and CDR2 is FQGNSA in the germline V gene.